Listed below are T cell receptor beta chains from one sample, sequenced in a study of shared clonotypes between healthy human individuals. Profiled with immunoSEQ multiplex PCR; TCRdb holds only in-frame clones, not every one. The repertoire includes around 2.1 million clones, about 92% of them detected once, and over 1.5% sits in the top ten. Sequencing was performed on naive CD8+ T cells from PBMCs. The receptors derive from a man aged 18 to 35 in good health. Some clones in this sample may be carry-over from other donors' samples. Each CDR3 is given with its conserved first and last residue. The D gene is left open where the match is weak. Clone size appears in some rows only: once, few, many, or a class for an expanded clone.

CDR3 | DNA | D | J | V | size
CASSPASGSDLGEQYF | TGCGCCAGCAGCCCTGCTAGCGGGAGTGATCTTGGCGAGCAGTACTTC | TRBD2 | TRBJ2-7 | TRBV4-3 | .
CASSQVEGNTEAFF | TGCGCCAGCAGCCAAGTGGAGGGGAACACTGAAGCTTTCTTT | . | TRBJ1-1 | TRBV4-3 | few
CASSLDGSSYEQYF | TGTGCCAGCAGCTTAGACGGGAGCTCCTACGAGCAGTACTTC | . | TRBJ2-7 | TRBV7-9 | .
CASTEGTSGPISYNEQFF | TGTGCCAGCACCGAAGGGACTAGCGGTCCCATCTCCTACAATGAGCAGTTCTTC | TRBD2 | TRBJ2-1 | TRBV7-6 | .
CASVGTGNYGYTF | TGTGCCAGCGTGGGGACGGGAAACTATGGCTACACCTTC | . | TRBJ1-2 | TRBV25-1 | few
CASSLGLNTEAFF | TGTGCCAGCAGTTTAGGGTTGAACACTGAAGCTTTCTTT | . | TRBJ1-1 | TRBV28 | .
CASSSSGLAENTGELFF | TGTGCCAGCTCCTCCAGCGGGCTAGCGGAGAACACCGGGGAGCTGTTTTTT | TRBD2 | TRBJ2-2 | TRBV5-4 | .
CASSLGGWRENTEAFF | TGTGCCAGCAGCTTAGGGGGATGGCGGGAAAACACTGAAGCTTTCTTT | . | TRBJ1-1 | TRBV7-9 | .
CASSTGADNEQFF | TGTGCCAGCAGCACAGGGGCCGACAATGAGCAGTTCTTC | TRBD1 | TRBJ2-1 | TRBV9 | .
CASSEARGWANYGYTF | TGTGCCAGCAGTGAAGCGCGTGGTTGGGCAAACTATGGCTACACCTTC | . | TRBJ1-2 | TRBV2 | .
CASSSRQGITEAFF | TGTGCCAGCAGCTCCAGACAGGGGATCACTGAAGCTTTCTTT | TRBD1 | TRBJ1-1 | TRBV7-6 | .
CASSRRGSGNTIYF | TGTGCCAGCAGCCGCAGGGGCTCTGGAAACACCATATATTTT | . | TRBJ1-3 | TRBV7-2 | .
CASSVGTVNDYGYTF | TGCGCCAGCAGCGTAGGGACAGTGAATGACTATGGCTACACCTTC | TRBD1 | TRBJ1-2 | TRBV5-1 | .
CSGGGGLNTEAFF | TGCAGCGGCGGTGGAGGGCTGAACACTGAAGCTTTCTTT | . | TRBJ1-1 | TRBV29-1 | .
CASSQTTRSYEQYF | TGTGCCAGCAGCCAAACGACCAGATCCTACGAGCAGTACTTC | . | TRBJ2-7 | TRBV4-2 | .
CASSAGSAKLFF | TGTGCCAGCAGTGCAGGGTCTGCAAAACTGTTTTTT | . | TRBJ1-4 | TRBV5-6 | .
CASSPGDRASYGYTF | TGTGCCAGCAGCCCCGGGGACAGGGCTTCCTATGGCTACACCTTC | TRBD1 | TRBJ1-2 | TRBV9 | .
CSVLGNTEAFF | TGCAGCGTTCTGGGGAACACTGAAGCTTTCTTT | . | TRBJ1-1 | TRBV29-1 | .
CASGGQGAYEQYF | TGTGCCAGCGGGGGACAGGGGGCCTACGAGCAGTACTTC | TRBD1 | TRBJ2-7 | TRBV27 | .
CASRGGTSGSEQYF | TGTGCCAGCAGGGGGGGGACTAGCGGGAGTGAACAGTATTTT | TRBD2 | TRBJ2-3 | TRBV27 | .
CAFIRDRGFYEQYF | TGTGCCTTCATCCGGGACAGGGGTTTCTACGAGCAGTACTTC | TRBD1 | TRBJ2-7 | TRBV30 | .
CASSVVGREDDEQFF | TGTGCCAGCAGCGTAGTGGGTCGGGAGGATGATGAGCAGTTCTTC | TRBD2 | TRBJ2-1 | TRBV9 | .
CASSSGLAGSTDTQYF | TGTGCCAGCAGTTCCGGACTAGCGGGTAGCACAGATACGCAGTATTTT | TRBD2 | TRBJ2-3 | TRBV28 | .
CASSGEREYGYTF | TGTGCCAGCTCCGGGGAAAGAGAATATGGCTACACCTTC | . | TRBJ1-2 | TRBV18 | .
CASSQTPGGNQPQHF | TGCGCCAGCAGCCAAACTCCAGGGGGGAATCAGCCCCAGCATTTT | TRBD1 | TRBJ1-5 | TRBV4-1 | .